Following are 32 T cell receptor beta chains from one sample sequenced in a study of control samples from healthy donors and cancer patients. Only in-frame clones appear in the TCRdb table, and some are missing; sequencing was by immunoSEQ multiplex PCR. This sample yields 150,000 or so clones, of which roughly 89% are seen a single time; around 5.1% belongs to the top ten. Sequenced: blood. These receptors came from a man younger than 35 in good health.

V and J are TRBV9 and TRBJ1-3; D is unresolved. Trimming stripped 5 bases from V and 2 bases from J, with 2 bases between. The germline V gene has CDR1 SGDLS and CDR2 YYNGEE. The CDR3 has 11 amino acids. CDR3 loop: CASRTGNTIYF. CDR3 nucleotides: TGTGCCAGCAGAACTGGAAACACCATATATTTT.

This clone was picked up one time. V gene TRBV9 combines with J gene TRBJ1-2, with D possibly being TRBD1 (6 bases). In germline, CDR1 is SGDLS, CDR2 YYNGEE. This CDR3 has 15 residues. The V end lost 3 bases, the J end lost 4 bases, and 16 bases lay between the germline ends. The CDR3 sequence: CASSAPLTGFYGYTF. The CDR3 coding sequence is TGTGCCAGCAGCGCCCCCTTGACAGGATTCTATGGCTACACCTTC.

This clone was observed once. The V gene is TRBV5-1, the J gene TRBJ2-3; D ambiguous. This CDR3 contains 14 residues. V was trimmed by 7 bases and J by 0 bases, leaving 12 bases between them. In germline, CDR1 is SGHRS, CDR2 YFSETQ. In nucleotides, the CDR3 is TGCGCCAGCCGCCCCAGGATTAGCACAGATACGCAGTATTTT. Protein sequence: CASRPRISTDTQYF.

The J gene is TRBJ1-1, the V gene TRBV6-1, with no clear D. The CDR3 sequence is 13 residues long. V was cut by 3 bases and J by 6 bases, with 11 bases left in between. CDR1 and CDR2 from the germline V gene are MNHNS and SASEGT. Written as DNA, the CDR3 is TGTGCCAGCAGTGATGGGTTCGGGGCTGAAGCTTTCTTT. This translates into CASSDGFGAEAFF.

The CDR3 sequence is CASSYPGLSNQPQHF. CDR3 bases: TGTGCCAGCAGTTATCCAGGGCTAAGCAATCAGCCCCAGCATTTT. V and J are TRBV6-2 or TRBV6-3 and TRBJ1-5, with D possibly TRBD1 on 5 matching bases. V lost 3 bases and J 1 base, leaving 10 bases between the germline ends. The CDR3 has 15 residues. Per germline, CDR1 MNHEY and CDR2 SVGEGT.

The chain links TRBV5-1 to TRBJ2-7; D unresolved. CDR1 is SGHRS, CDR2 YFSETQ, per germline. The length of the CDR3 is 14 residues. V shed 0 bases and J shed 5 bases, with 12 bases lying between them. The CDR3 loop reads CASSLGRRSNEQYF. CDR3 in DNA: TGCGCCAGCAGCTTGGGTAGGAGAAGCAACGAGCAGTACTTC.

V gene TRBV19 combines with J gene TRBJ2-6; the match to TRBD2 covers 7 bases. Unmatched junction bases numbered 9, after V lost 7 bases and J lost 0 bases. Germline assignment: CDR1 LNHDA and CDR2 SQIVND (reference sequence). The CDR3 has 17 residues. This CDR3 reads CASTPLTGGSGANVLTF. CDR3 coding DNA: TGTGCCAGTACTCCTTTGACGGGGGGCTCTGGGGCCAACGTCCTGACTTTC.

The chain links TRBV2 to TRBJ1-2; 8 nucleotides match TRBD1. The germline V gene has CDR1 SNHLY and CDR2 FYNNEI. The length of the CDR3 is 18 residues. V lost 6 bases, J lost 0 bases, and 15 bases stayed unmatched. CDR3 residues: CASRTAKGQGMANYGYTF. CDR3 sequence (DNA): TGTGCCAGCAGGACAGCCAAAGGACAGGGAATGGCTAACTATGGCTACACCTTC.

A single count supports this clone. The chain uses TRBV14 and TRBJ2-7; no reliable D call. Germline assignment: CDR1 SGHDN and CDR2 FVKESK. With 0 bases removed from V and 4 bases from J, the gap between germline ends came to 16 bases. The CDR3 contains 16 residues. The CDR3 protein is CASSQESALLPYEQYF. CDR3 coding DNA: TGTGCCAGCAGCCAAGAGTCCGCCCTTTTACCATACGAGCAGTACTTC.

V and J are TRBV13 and TRBJ1-2; 9 nucleotides line up with TRBD1. With 4 bases clipped from V and 6 bases from J, the junction kept 9 bases outside the gene matches. The CDR3 spans 15 residues. Germline CDR1 reads PRHDT; CDR2 reads FYEKMQ (reference sequence). The CDR3 spells CASSSTLQGADGYTF. DNA of the CDR3: TGTGCCAGCAGCTCGACCTTACAGGGGGCGGATGGCTACACCTTC.

CDR3 sequence (DNA): TGTGCCAGCTCACTTGGGACACCTGAGACCCAGTACTTC. Amino acids: CASSLGTPETQYF. This chain connects TRBV18 to TRBJ2-5, with D possibly TRBD1 on 6 matching bases. Germline loops: CDR1 KGHSH, CDR2 LQKENI. V gave up 4 bases and J gave up 5 bases, with 11 bases separating them. This CDR3 region has 13 residues.

This clone has a single count. The chain recombines TRBV5-1 with TRBJ1-2; D might be TRBD1 (6 bases). With 1 base removed from V and 7 bases from J, the gap between germline ends came to 14 bases. The length of the CDR3 is 14 residues. Germline CDR1 SGHRS, CDR2 YFSETQ. CDR3 coding DNA: TGCGCCAGCAGCTTGAATCAGGGGTCGGCTGGCTACACCTTC. This encodes CASSLNQGSAGYTF.

V usage is TRBV4-1 and J usage is TRBJ1-2; D gene ambiguous. The CDR3 totals 16 residues. Deletions cut 4 bases from V and 4 bases from J, with 19 bases between. CDR1 MGHRA and CDR2 YSYEKL come from the germline V gene. CDR3 residues: CASSPIRRREVYGYTF. The DNA for the CDR3 is TGCGCCAGCAGCCCCATCAGGCGAAGGGAGGTCTATGGCTACACCTTC.

The chain joins TRBV19 to TRBJ2-1; TRBD2 matches 14 bases. CDR3 length: 16 amino acids. Germline trimming cut 6 bases from V and 3 bases from J; bases unmatched to any gene: 4. Germline values: CDR1 LNHDA, CDR2 SQIVND (reference sequence). CDR3 in amino acids: CASRGLAGGIYNEQFF. CDR3 sequence (DNA): TGTGCCAGTAGAGGACTAGCGGGGGGTATCTACAATGAGCAGTTCTTC.

V usage is TRBV11-2 and J usage is TRBJ2-7; possibly TRBD1 or TRBD2 for D (6 bases each). Trimming removed 5 bases from V and 4 bases from J, with 15 bases in between. Germline-derived CDR1 and CDR2 are SGHAT and FQNNGV. CDR3 size: 14 residues. The CDR3 reads CASSPGGGTYEQYF. CDR3 coding DNA: TGTGCCAGCAGCCCCGGGGGCGGGACATACGAGCAGTACTTC.

The chain couples TRBV7-9 to TRBJ2-2; no clear D gene. Germline V lookup: CDR1 SEHNR, CDR2 FQNEAQ (reference sequence). Trimming stripped 2 bases from V and 6 bases from J, with 4 bases between. This CDR3 spans 12 amino acids. Here the CDR3 DNA reads TGTGCCAGCAGCTTATCCGCCGGGGAGCTGTTTTTT. It specifies CASSLSAGELFF.

The chain links TRBV6-6 to TRBJ2-7; 8 nucleotides line up with TRBD2. Trimming at V came to 5 bases and at J to 2 bases, leaving 8 bases not matched to a gene. CDR1 and CDR2 from the germline V gene are MNHNY and SVGAGI (reference sequence). There are 15 residues in the CDR3. Written as DNA, the CDR3 is TGTGCCAGCAGTCCTTTTGCGGGGGGCCCCTACGAGCAGTACTTC. Amino acid sequence: CASSPFAGGPYEQYF.

This chain joins TRBV15 and TRBJ1-2; 11 nucleotides line up with TRBD1. V was clipped by 3 bases and J by 8 bases; unmatched bases: 2. This CDR3 is built from 13 residues. CDR1 is LNHNV and CDR2 is YYDKDF in the germline V gene (reference sequence). CDR3 protein: CATSRGQGVGYTF. As DNA, the CDR3 is TGTGCCACCAGCAGGGGACAGGGGGTCGGCTACACCTTC.

The chain couples TRBV9 to TRBJ2-1; D gene unclear. From germline, CDR1 is SGDLS and CDR2 YYNGEE. V lost 0 bases, J lost 3 bases, and 7 bases lay in between. The CDR3 loop spans 14 amino acids. CDR3 DNA sequence: TGTGCCAGCAGCGTAGCAACGAACTACAATGAGCAGTTCTTC. Translated: CASSVATNYNEQFF.

The genes are TRBV11-2 and TRBJ1-1; weak D call: TRBD1 (5 bases). V was pared by 5 bases and J by 11 bases, with 18 bases between. This CDR3 is 13 amino acids long. Germline assignment: CDR1 SGHAT and CDR2 FQNNGV. The CDR3 is CASSPFADTRAFF. CDR3 nucleotide sequence: TGTGCCAGCAGCCCCTTTGCGGACACAAGGGCTTTCTTT.

This clone was observed a handful of times. The genes are TRBV6-5 and TRBJ2-7; D is possibly TRBD1 or TRBD2 (5 bases each). Deletions cut 10 bases from V and 8 bases from J, with 21 bases between. This CDR3 has 13 residues. Germline V lookup: CDR1 MNHEY, CDR2 SVGAGI. The CDR3: CANSTLLRGQQYF. CDR3 sequence (DNA): TGTGCCAACTCGACTTTACTCCGGGGCCAGCAGTACTTC.

The chain is built from TRBV6-6 and TRBJ1-2; 8 positions match TRBD1. Germline V gives CDR1 MNHNY, CDR2 SVGAGI (reference sequence). This CDR3 comprises 14 residues. V shed 5 bases, J shed 8 bases, and the junction held 10 bases outside the gene matches. The CDR3 region has the DNA TGTGCCAGCAGTCCCCGGACAGGGCTAGGAGGCTACACCTTC. It translates to CASSPRTGLGGYTF.

J is TRBJ2-3 and V is TRBV4-2, with TRBD2 matching over 13 bases. Germline loops: CDR1 LGHNA, CDR2 YNFKEQ. The CDR3 contains 21 residues. V dropped 0 bases and J dropped 7; count of bases not matched to a gene: 19. This CDR3 reads CASSQDSIGTSGVGGLNTQYF. DNA of the CDR3: TGTGCCAGCAGCCAAGATTCTATCGGGACTAGCGGGGTCGGTGGCCTGAATACGCAGTATTTT.

The J gene is TRBJ2-7, the V gene TRBV7-9, with TRBD2 matching over 11 bases. The germline CDR1 and CDR2 sequences are SEHNR and FQNEAQ (reference sequence). The length of the CDR3 is 14 residues. The V segment lost 5 bases and the J segment 3 bases; nucleotides outside the gene matches: 3. The CDR3 DNA follows: TGTGCCAGCAGCCCCGGGACTAGCGGCTACGAGCAGTACTTC. This codes for CASSPGTSGYEQYF.

The genes are TRBV5-1 and TRBJ2-2; D is possibly TRBD1 (6 bases). V shed 1 base and J shed 6 bases, with 19 bases lying between them. The CDR3 has 17 residues. Germline V CDR1 and CDR2: SGHRS, YFSETQ. CDR3 in amino acids: CASSLWVREGGPGELFF. The CDR3 DNA reads TGCGCCAGCAGCTTGTGGGTCCGTGAAGGGGGTCCCGGGGAGCTGTTTTTT.

The V gene is TRBV2, the J gene TRBJ1-1, with unresolved D. The CDR3 loop spans 13 amino acids. Germline CDR1 SNHLY, CDR2 FYNNEI. With 3 bases removed from V and 4 bases from J, the gap between germline ends came to 9 bases. The CDR3 bases are TGTGCCAGCAGTGATCCGGATGCCACTGAAGCTTTCTTT. Protein: CASSDPDATEAFF.

In nucleotides, the CDR3 is TGTGCCAGCAGTACCTTACCCTCCCGGGACAGGAGGAACACCATATATTTT. This sequence encodes CASSTLPSRDRRNTIYF. The chain couples TRBV27 to TRBJ1-3; TRBD1 aligns across 8 bases. Looked up from germline, CDR1 is MNHEY and CDR2 is SMNVEV (reference sequence). V lost 5 bases to trimming and J lost 7 bases; unmatched junction nucleotides: 16. CDR3 length: 17 residues.

The rearrangement joins TRBV3-1 (or the pseudogene TRBV3-2) to TRBJ1-1; tentative D call: TRBD1 (6 bases). Germline CDR1 is LGHDT and CDR2 is YNNKEL (reference sequence). The CDR3 runs to 14 residues. V was cut by 1 base and J by 11 bases, with 17 bases left in between. The CDR3: CASSQGGGPIKAFF. CDR3 DNA: TGTGCCAGCAGCCAAGGTGGGGGCCCAATCAAGGCTTTCTTT.

This chain uses TRBV7-2 with TRBJ2-1; D gene uncertain. V lost 1 base and J 0 bases, leaving 10 bases between the germline ends. Germline V gene data show CDR1 as SGHTA and CDR2 as FQGNSA. This CDR3 comprises 16 residues. Here the CDR3 reads CASSLVPASSYNEQFF. CDR3 in DNA: TGTGCCAGCAGCTTAGTTCCAGCGAGCTCCTACAATGAGCAGTTCTTC.

The chain joins TRBV20-1 to TRBJ2-7; the D gene is possibly TRBD2 (5 bases). Germline CDR1 and CDR2: DFQATT and SNEGSKA (reference sequence). Trimming pared 3 bases from V and 3 bases from J, leaving 15 bases between. CDR3 size: 14 residues. The CDR3 DNA reads TGCAGTGCTAGTATCCCGAACGGGAACTACGAGCAGTACTTC. This translates into CSASIPNGNYEQYF.

The V and J genes are TRBV6-6 and TRBJ1-1; D not resolved. The CDR3 has 12 residues. With 6 bases removed from V and 3 bases from J, the gap between germline ends came to 8 bases. Germline assignment: CDR1 MNHNY and CDR2 SVGAGI (reference sequence). In DNA, the CDR3 is TGTGCCAGCAGGGGCCTGGACACTGAAGCTTTCTTT. Its protein product is CASRGLDTEAFF.

The chain is built from TRBV5-4 and TRBJ2-5, with TRBD2 as a possible D gene (5 bases). Deletions cut 4 bases from V and 5 bases from J, with 21 bases between. The CDR3 is 16 amino acids. Looked up from germline, CDR1 is SGHNT and CDR2 is YYREEE (reference sequence). CDR3 nucleotides: TGTGCCAGCAGCCGGGGTGGGGATCCGGGGTTGGAGACCCAGTACTTC. It encodes CASSRGGDPGLETQYF.